This T cell receptor beta chain stems from a study of blood T cell repertoires in COVID-19. Trimming removed 2 bases from V and 10 bases from J, with 14 bases in between. The length of the CDR3 is 13 residues. CDR1 and CDR2 (germline): MDHEN, SYDVKM. Generated by immunoSEQ multiplex PCR, the TCRdb table keeps only in-frame clones and is missing some. The sample comprises roughly 350,000 clones, 80% to 95% of which are singletons, and less than 20% rests with the top ten. The sequence was obtained from a woman in her 30s who had recovered from COVID-19. The sequencing sample was made of PBMCs or T cells enriched from blood (not recorded which). The V call is TRBV28, the J call TRBJ1-1; D is unclear. Written as DNA, the CDR3 is TGTGCCAGCAGTTTAAGGGTCCGGGGATCAGCTTTCTTT. Protein: CASSLRVRGSAFF.